This T cell receptor beta chain was identified in a study of OX40 agonist ivuxolimab in advanced cancers. Whole-study context: Partial responses were seen in three patients, one with hepatocellular carcinoma and two with cutaneous melanoma.

Generated by immunoSEQ multiplex PCR, the TCRdb table keeps only in-frame clones and is missing some. This sample carries tens of thousands of clones, approximately 86% of them seen once, and the ten largest clones take 1.5% to 2%. On cycle 4 day 1 and cycle 7 day 1, as well as at baseline, blood was sampled. Whole-study findings and limits: Partial responders at 0.1-3.0 mg/kg had among the lowest clonal expansion. Not determined was the antigen specificity of the expanded peripheral T cells.

In regard to this clone: Its antigen is not known.

The sequence was collected from an adult with an advanced solid tumor such as melanoma, head and neck, liver or kidney cancer. Sample: CD4+ or CD8+ T cells sorted from blood, taken in a trial of the OX40 agonist ivuxolimab.

CDR3 in amino acids: CASSLVQGGAFF. As DNA, the CDR3 is TGTGCCAGCAGTTTAGTACAGGGGGGAGCTTTCTTT. The chain couples TRBV28 to TRBJ1-1; 8 nucleotides line up with TRBD1. CDR1 is MDHEN, CDR2 SYDVKM, per germline. The CDR3 contains 12 residues. V trimming: 2 bases; J trimming: 10 bases; junction bases outside the gene matches: 3. Variable domain in full (rest from reference TRBV28 and TRBJ1-1): DVKVTQSSRYLVKRTGEKVFLECVQDMDHENMFWYRQDPGLGLRLIYFSYDVKMKEKGDIPEGYSVSREKKERFSLILESASTNQTSMYLCASSLVQGGAFFGQGTRLTVV.